This record covers a single T cell receptor (beta chain). Trimming shortened V by 6 bases and J by 8 bases, and 10 bases separated the two germline ends. Germline lookup yields CDR1 ENHRY and CDR2 SYGVKD. The CDR3 extends over 11 amino acids. The source of the sample is a study of blood T cells in healthy people across ages. A sample-barcoded 5' primer and a J-beta primer mix were used in a second PCR of roughly 6 to 12 cycles. A single record per CDR3 protein comes from TCRdb applying MiXCR to the 5' RACE reads. The sample has 1.5 million to 2 million distinct CDR3 sequences, about two fifths seen once.

Sequencing used blood. The V gene is TRBV10-3, the J gene TRBJ1-1; D call uncertain. The sequence was obtained from a human donor in good health. CDR3 amino acids: CAIRAESEAFF. Here the CDR3 DNA reads TGTGCCATCAGGGCGGAGTCGGAAGCTTTCTTT.